A selection of T cell receptor beta chains follows, all from one sample in a study of PD-1 blockade in classical Hodgkin lymphoma. The method was immunoSEQ multiplex PCR; TCRdb's version includes in-frame clones alone and lacks a portion of them. The sample holds 95,000 to 120,000 clones, about nine tenths seen once. This specimen consisted of peripheral blood mononuclear cells (PBMCs), obtained before the second cycle of nivolumab. All receptors derive from a human donor with classical Hodgkin lymphoma. Both conserved end residues are part of each CDR3. Fields, in order: J gene, clone size, V gene, D gene, CDR3 protein, CDR3 DNA. D genes are given only for firm matches. Part of the rows lack a size; the others show once, few, many or a class for expanded clones.

>TRBJ2-7|NA|TRBV2|NA
CASASDTSYEQYF
TGTGCCAGCGCAAGTGACACCTCCTACGAGCAGTACTTC
>TRBJ1-2|NA|TRBV5-4|NA
CASSPEADSYGYTF
TGTGCCAGCAGCCCCGAGGCGGATTCCTATGGCTACACCTTC
>TRBJ2-7|NA|TRBV30|NA
CAWSYVAYEQYF
TGTGCCTGGAGTTACGTGGCCTACGAGCAGTACTTC
>TRBJ2-2|once|TRBV28|TRBD1
CASREGTGAGELFF
TGTGCCAGCAGGGAGGGGACAGGGGCCGGGGAGCTGTTTTTT
>TRBJ1-5|NA|TRBV19|NA
CASTSFRGLGSNQPQHF
TGTGCCAGTACCTCATTCAGAGGGCTCGGGAGCAATCAGCCCCAGCATTTT
>TRBJ2-1|NA|TRBV5-1|TRBD2
CASGAGARYNEQFF
TGCGCCAGCGGAGCGGGAGCCAGATACAATGAGCAGTTCTTC
>TRBJ1-2|NA|TRBV6-1|NA
CASSDIRQTTNYGYTF
TGTGCCAGCAGTGACATTCGACAAACTACTAACTATGGCTACACCTTC
>TRBJ2-1|NA|TRBV6-5|NA
CASSYLQGHEQFF
TGTGCCAGCAGTTACTTACAGGGCCATGAGCAGTTCTTC
>TRBJ2-3|few|TRBV5-1|NA
CASSLEAITDTQYF
TGCGCCAGCAGCTTGGAGGCGATCACAGATACGCAGTATTTT
>TRBJ2-1|NA|TRBV19|TRBD2
CASSISLAGGDEQFF
TGTGCCAGTAGTATATCGCTAGCGGGAGGGGATGAGCAGTTCTTC
>TRBJ2-3|NA|TRBV7-9|NA
CASSLASSWGSDTQYF
TGTGCCAGCAGCTTAGCTTCTAGTTGGGGGTCCGATACGCAGTATTTT
>TRBJ1-2|NA|TRBV28|NA
CASSLSPIYGYTF
TGTGCCAGCAGTTTATCCCCTATCTATGGCTACACCTTC
>TRBJ2-7|NA|TRBV2|TRBD2
CASSAREGREQYF
TGTGCCAGCAGCGCCCGGGAGGGGCGCGAGCAGTACTTC
>TRBJ2-3|NA|TRBV30|TRBD2
CAWTGTSGRSDVADTQYF
TGTGCCTGGACCGGGACTAGCGGGAGATCAGATGTGGCAGATACGCAGTATTTT
>TRBJ2-2|NA|TRBV4-1|NA
CASSQEGPSRNTGELFF
TGCGCCAGCAGCCAAGAAGGGCCTAGCAGGAACACCGGGGAGCTGTTTTTT
>TRBJ1-3|NA|TRBV5-4|TRBD1
CASSLGQLAGNTIYF
TGTGCCAGCAGCCTGGGACAGCTTGCTGGAAACACCATATATTTT
>TRBJ2-3|NA|TRBV15|NA
CATSRRSGASTDTQYF
TGTGCCACCAGCAGACGTAGCGGAGCTAGCACAGATACGCAGTATTTT
>TRBJ2-7|NA|TRBV5-1|TRBD2
CASRTSEYYEQYF
TGCGCCAGCAGGACTAGCGAATACTACGAGCAGTACTTC
>TRBJ1-3|NA|TRBV27|NA
CASSSRGSGNTIYF
TGTGCCAGCAGTTCCAGGGGTTCTGGAAACACCATATATTTT
>TRBJ2-7|NA|TRBV19|TRBD2
CATRRTSTTGEQYF
TGTGCCACCCGGCGGACTAGTACAACGGGCGAGCAGTACTTC
>TRBJ1-5|NA|TRBV27|TRBD1
CASSPGTVNQPQHF
TGTGCCAGCAGTCCGGGGACAGTTAATCAGCCCCAGCATTTT
>TRBJ1-5|few|TRBV28|NA
CASSLRGGDQPQHF
TGTGCCAGCAGCCTCCGGGGGGGAGATCAGCCCCAGCATTTT
>TRBJ2-5|large|TRBV5-8|NA
CASSFGSWYQETQYF
TGTGCCAGCAGCTTCGGGTCTTGGTACCAAGAGACCCAGTACTTC
>TRBJ2-7|NA|TRBV29-1|NA
CSVVGDSYEQYF
TGCAGCGTTGTGGGGGACTCCTACGAGCAGTACTTC
>TRBJ2-3|once|TRBV5-1|TRBD2
CASRTLAGERYTQYF
TGCGCCAGCAGAACACTAGCGGGAGAACGCTATACGCAGTATTTT
>TRBJ2-7|medium-sized|TRBV7-6|TRBD1
CASSFGTGLTYEQYF
TGTGCCAGCAGCTTCGGGACAGGGCTGACCTACGAGCAGTACTTC
>TRBJ1-1|NA|TRBV19|NA
CASRTKVPGTEAFF
TGTGCCAGTAGAACAAAAGTGCCGGGCACTGAAGCTTTCTTT
>TRBJ1-2|NA|TRBV5-4|TRBD1
CASRPTGGVSYGYTF
TGTGCCAGCAGGCCAACAGGGGGAGTTAGCTATGGCTACACCTTC
>TRBJ1-1|NA|TRBV5-1|NA
CASSRTGQNTEAFF
TGCGCCAGCAGCCGCACGGGACAGAACACTGAAGCTTTCTTT
>TRBJ2-4|NA|TRBV28|NA
CASSPGGRSFQYF
TGTGCCAGCAGCCCTGGAGGAAGGTCCTTTCAGTACTTC
>TRBJ2-4|once|TRBV10-1|TRBD1
CAGTGGEVGVAGLAKNIQYF
TGCGCCGGAACAGGGGGCGAAGTCGGAGTAGCGGGCCTAGCCAAAAACATTCAGTACTTC
>TRBJ1-1|NA|TRBV6-4|NA
CASKLTETGTEAFF
TGTGCCAGTAAATTAACGGAGACAGGCACTGAAGCTTTCTTT